Presented here are 32 T cell receptor beta chains from one specimen sequenced in a study of T cell responses to AZD1222 COVID-19 vaccine (dated by TCRdb to the early 2020s). Preparation of the library involved the immunoSEQ multiplex PCR assay. This immuneACCESS table, as held by TCRdb, lists in-frame sequences with V and J called but not all clones. Of the missing ones, under half trace to an unresolved V gene in checked studies; the others have no known cause. Here the sample has under 140,000 clones; approximately 85% occur a single time. The ten biggest clones cover 4% to 5% of the sample. The time point label on this specimen signifies: baseline before first vaccination. The source was peripheral blood, collected on day 0 of AZD1222 vaccination. The receptors shown here come from an adult in good health.

The rearrangement joins TRBV2 to TRBJ1-6; 7 nucleotides agree with TRBD1. Germline loops: CDR1 SNHLY, CDR2 FYNNEI. This CDR3 comprises 14 residues. After removal of 6 bases from V and 7 bases from J, the junction contained 6 bases not matched to a gene. The CDR3 loop is CASRAGGGNSPLHF. CDR3 DNA: TGTGCCAGCAGGGCAGGGGGAGGCAATTCACCCCTCCACTTT.

This clone was recorded only once. This chain joins TRBV6-5 and TRBJ1-1; a weak D match, TRBD1 (6 bases). Germline-derived CDR1 and CDR2 are MNHEY and SVGAGI. V was cut by 1 base and J by 0 bases, with 12 bases left in between. The CDR3 covers 16 residues. The CDR3 here is CASSYWGLNMNTEAFF. The CDR3 bases are TGTGCCAGCAGTTACTGGGGGCTGAACATGAACACTGAAGCTTTCTTT.

The chain recombines TRBV5-4 with TRBJ1-5, with 8 positions matching TRBD1. The germline V gene has CDR1 SGHNT and CDR2 YYREEE (reference sequence). The CDR3 contains 16 residues. The V segment lost 0 bases and the J segment 2 bases; nucleotides outside the gene matches: 4. CDR3 sequence reads: CASSLGDRGRNQPQHF. The CDR3, as DNA: TGTGCCAGCAGCTTGGGCGACAGGGGCCGCAATCAGCCCCAGCATTTT.

The V gene is TRBV11-2, the J gene TRBJ2-2; no reliable D call. V shed 6 bases and J shed 7 bases, with 9 bases lying between them. The CDR3 runs 12 residues. The germline V gene encodes CDR1 SGHAT and CDR2 FQNNGV. The CDR3 DNA is TGTGCCAGCAGAAAGTTGATCGGGGAGCTGTTTTTT. Amino acids: CASRKLIGELFF.

This clone occurred a few times. This chain joins TRBV6-2 or TRBV6-3 and TRBJ1-5; TRBD1 might be the D (5 bases). Germline-derived CDR1 and CDR2 are MNHEY and SVGEGT. V was trimmed by 0 bases and J by 3 bases, leaving 9 bases between them. CDR3 length: 15 residues. CDR3 nucleotides: TGTGCCAGCAGTTACTCCGGGGGGTACAATCAGCCCCAGCATTTT. This sequence encodes CASSYSGGYNQPQHF.

The V and J genes are TRBV29-1 and TRBJ2-7; D is undetermined. This CDR3 spans 12 amino acids. CDR1 SQVTM and CDR2 ANQGSEA come from the germline V gene. Trimming pared 5 bases from V and 2 bases from J, leaving 10 bases between. CDR3 nucleotide sequence: TGCAGCGTTCTTGGGGTTACCTACGAGCAGTACTTC. Amino acids: CSVLGVTYEQYF.

The chain couples TRBV6-1 to TRBJ2-7; the D is unclear. The germline gives CDR1 MNHNS, CDR2 SASEGT. V was clipped by 0 bases and J by 2 bases, with 8 bases between them. This CDR3 comprises 14 residues. In DNA, the CDR3 is TGTGCCAGCAGTGAAGCTAGGCCGGCCTACGAGCAGTACTTC. As protein: CASSEARPAYEQYF.

V usage is TRBV21-1 and J usage is TRBJ2-7; the DNA was not used to check the table's D call, TRBD1. TRBV21-1 is a listed pseudogene. This CDR3 comprises 15 residues. CDR3 sequence reads: CASSDGTVKRYEQYF. The DNA of the CDR3 is TGTGCCAGCAGCGACGGGACAGTAAAACGGTACGAGCAGTACTTC.

The chain uses TRBV7-9 and TRBJ2-7; possible D gene TRBD1, 6 bases. Germline values: CDR1 SEHNR, CDR2 FQNEAQ (reference sequence). The length of the CDR3 is 12 residues. V lost 3 bases, J lost 4 bases, and 7 bases lay in between. The CDR3 DNA follows: TGTGCCAGCAGCTTTACAGGGTACGAGCAGTACTTC. Amino acid sequence: CASSFTGYEQYF.

This clone has only one observation. The chain is built from TRBV24-1 and TRBJ1-1; tentative D call: TRBD1 (6 bases). In germline, CDR1 is KGHDR, CDR2 SFDVKD. V lost 5 bases to trimming and J lost 12 bases, with 15 bases between them. The CDR3 extends over 12 amino acids. The CDR3 nucleotides are TGTGCCACCAGTGCCACAGGGACGAAGACTTTCTTT. Translating gives CATSATGTKTFF.

The chain uses TRBV3-1 (or the pseudogene TRBV3-2) and TRBJ1-1; D might be TRBD1 (6 bases). The germline V gene has CDR1 LGHDT and CDR2 YNNKEL (reference sequence). V was pared by 4 bases and J by 5 bases, with 14 bases between. The CDR3 extends over 14 amino acids. CDR3 amino acids: CASSLTQGITEAFF. CDR3 bases: TGTGCCAGCAGCCTAACACAGGGTATTACTGAAGCTTTCTTT.

The CDR3, as DNA: TGCAGCGTTGGGGGAGGAGAACCAACTAATGAAAAACTGTTTTTT. Its translation is CSVGGGEPTNEKLFF. V is TRBV29-1 and J is TRBJ1-4; D not certain. The CDR3 covers 15 residues. The germline CDR1 and CDR2 sequences are SQVTM and ANQGSEA. V was clipped by 4 bases and J by 0 bases, with 12 bases between them.

This clone was seen once. The chain links TRBV7-2 to TRBJ1-1; D is ambiguous. The V end lost 2 bases, the J end lost 5 bases, and 12 bases lay between the germline ends. This CDR3 has 14 residues. Per the germline V gene, CDR1 is SGHTA and CDR2 is FQGNSA. The CDR3 region is CASSLISEGTEAFF. CDR3 DNA: TGTGCCAGCAGCTTAATCTCGGAGGGAACTGAAGCTTTCTTT.

The genes are TRBV10-3 and TRBJ2-3; D uncertain. CDR1 is ENHRY and CDR2 is SYGVKD in the germline V gene. Trimming cost V 3 bases and J 6 bases, with 16 bases left between them. CDR3 length: 15 amino acids. The CDR3 protein is CAISERGPPADTQYF. For the CDR3, the DNA is TGTGCCATCAGTGAAAGAGGTCCCCCGGCGGATACGCAGTATTTT.

The rearrangement uses TRBV7-2 and TRBJ1-1; maybe TRBD1 (5 bases). CDR1 and CDR2 (germline): SGHTA, FQGNSA. The CDR3 loop spans 16 amino acids. V dropped 2 bases and J dropped 0 bases, with 13 bases sitting between them. The CDR3 DNA is TGTGCCAGCAGCTTAAGGGCAGGGAAGTTGAACACTGAAGCTTTCTTT. It specifies CASSLRAGKLNTEAFF.

This clone appeared a single time. The chain couples TRBV21-1 to TRBJ1-5. TRBV21-1 corresponds to a pseudogene. This CDR3 has 15 amino acids. CDR3 residues: CASSKGQSGSEPQHF. DNA for the CDR3: TGTGCCAGCAGCAAAGGGCAGTCAGGAAGCGAGCCCCAGCATTTT.

J is TRBJ1-2 and V is TRBV4-3; 7 bases agree with TRBD1. V dropped 2 bases and J dropped 6; count of bases not matched to a gene: 9. The length of the CDR3 is 15 residues. CDR1 and CDR2 (germline): LGHNA, YSLEER. CDR3 sequence: CASSQNRGEGDGYTF. The CDR3 region has the DNA TGCGCCAGCAGCCAAAACAGGGGAGAGGGAGATGGCTACACCTTC.

The chain combines TRBV10-3 with TRBJ1-2, with TRBD1 matching 8 bases. The CDR3 spans 16 residues. V shed 4 bases and J 4 bases; nucleotides not matched to a gene: 11. Looked up from germline, CDR1 is ENHRY and CDR2 is SYGVKD. The chain's CDR3 is CAISGWGTGTFYGYTF. The CDR3 bases are TGTGCCATCAGTGGATGGGGGACAGGAACTTTCTATGGCTACACCTTC.

Written as DNA, the CDR3 is TGTGCCAGTAGTACCCGGACAGGGCGGAATGGCTACACCTTC. Protein sequence: CASSTRTGRNGYTF. The genes are TRBV19 and TRBJ1-2, with 8 bases identical to TRBD1. In germline, CDR1 is LNHDA, CDR2 SQIVND (reference sequence). The CDR3 is 14 amino acids. With V trimmed by 4 bases and J by 6 bases, 7 bases remained unmatched.

The chain employs TRBV4-1 and TRBJ1-6, with 7 bases that match TRBD1. The CDR3 has 17 residues. CDR1 and CDR2 (germline): MGHRA, YSYEKL. The trim removed 0 bases at V and 6 bases at J, leaving 8 bases unmatched. The DNA of the CDR3 is TGCGCCAGCAGCCAAGATGCAACAGGGGCGTTTAATTCACCCCTCCACTTT. This translates into CASSQDATGAFNSPLHF.

This rearrangement joins TRBV7-2 to TRBJ2-5, with D possibly matching TRBD1 (6 bases). Trimming took off 5 bases at V and 3 bases at J, with 19 bases between the two ends. Per the germline V gene, CDR1 is SGHTA and CDR2 is FQGNSA. This CDR3 contains 16 residues. Here the CDR3 DNA reads TGTGCCAGCAGCCTCAGCAGGACAGCAAGGAAAGAGACCCAGTACTTC. Translating gives CASSLSRTARKETQYF.

The J gene is TRBJ2-7, the V gene TRBV2; no clear D gene. The CDR3 runs to 14 residues. Germline CDR1 SNHLY, CDR2 FYNNEI. Trimming took 1 base from V and 12 from J, leaving 19 bases between them. DNA for the CDR3: TGTGCCAGCAGTGAAGAAATGACATCCTTCCAGGTGTACTTC. The encoded protein is CASSEEMTSFQVYF.

The J gene is TRBJ2-1, the V gene TRBV9; tentatively, D is TRBD2 (5 bases). Germline V gene sequence: CDR1 SGDLS, CDR2 YYNGEE. Trimming removed 0 bases from V and 5 bases from J, with 12 bases in between. This CDR3 has 15 residues. The CDR3 DNA follows: TGTGCCAGCAGCGTAGTGTTTAGCGCCAACAATGAGCAGTTCTTC. Translated, it gives CASSVVFSANNEQFF.

The chain employs TRBV28 and TRBJ1-5; weak D call: TRBD1 (5 bases). Germline lookup yields CDR1 MDHEN and CDR2 SYDVKM. This CDR3 region has 12 residues. V lost 7 bases and J 7 bases, leaving 11 bases between the germline ends. The CDR3 coding sequence is TGTGCCAGCAATGACCGGGGCCAGCCCCAGCATTTT. Its translation: CASNDRGQPQHF.

The chain recombines TRBV5-1 with TRBJ2-1; possible D gene TRBD1, 7 bases. From germline, CDR1 is SGHRS and CDR2 YFSETQ. The CDR3 runs to 14 residues. Trimming left V 0 bases short and J 9 bases short, with 13 bases between. The chain's CDR3 is CASSLDGRGAEQFF. For the CDR3, the DNA is TGCGCCAGCAGCTTGGATGGCAGGGGGGCTGAGCAGTTCTTC.

This chain connects TRBV19 to TRBJ1-5; 8 positions agree with TRBD1. V was pared by 7 bases and J by 6 bases, with 5 bases of the junction left unmatched. The CDR3 covers 13 residues. CDR1 LNHDA and CDR2 SQIVND come from the germline V gene (reference sequence). CDR3 DNA: TGTGCCAGTACAGGGGGCGGACCTCAGCCCCAGCATTTT. Protein product: CASTGGGPQPQHF.

J is TRBJ1-1 and V is TRBV28, with D maybe TRBD1 (6 bases). In germline, CDR1 is MDHEN, CDR2 SYDVKM. The V end lost 6 bases, the J end lost 4 bases, and 15 bases lay between the germline ends. The CDR3 runs to 14 residues. This CDR3 reads CASRRQAGGTEAFF. CDR3 nucleotide sequence: TGTGCCAGCAGACGACAGGCTGGGGGCACTGAAGCTTTCTTT.

This chain connects TRBV11-1 to TRBJ1-2; D not certain. V gave up 5 bases and J gave up 8 bases, with 15 bases separating them. Germline CDR1 SGHAT, CDR2 FQDESV (reference sequence). The CDR3 length is 13 residues. This CDR3 is CASSPGRAAGYTF. CDR3 DNA: TGTGCCAGCAGCCCAGGAAGGGCCGCGGGCTACACCTTC.

The rearrangement links TRBV18 to TRBJ2-7; D gene uncertain. The germline V and J ends were trimmed by 6 bases and 6 bases, with 9 bases remaining between them. CDR1 is KGHSH and CDR2 is LQKENI in the germline V gene. CDR3 length: 11 amino acids. The CDR3 DNA reads as TGTGCCAGCTCCCCCGATCTCGAGCAGTACTTC. The encoded protein is CASSPDLEQYF.

The V call is TRBV28, the J call TRBJ1-6, with a possible D match to TRBD1 (5 bases). V gave up 2 bases and J gave up 7 bases, with 12 bases separating them. The CDR3 has 15 residues. Germline V gene lookup returns CDR1 MDHEN and CDR2 SYDVKM. The CDR3 coding sequence is TGTGCCAGCAGTTTAAGGCAGGGTGCCAATTCACCCCTCCACTTT. Translated, it gives CASSLRQGANSPLHF.

The rearrangement uses TRBV5-1 and TRBJ2-3; D tentatively fits TRBD1 or TRBD2 (5 bases each). CDR3 length equals 15 residues. V lost 2 bases and J 0 bases, leaving 10 bases between the germline ends. Germline CDR1 is SGHRS and CDR2 is YFSETQ. CDR3 DNA sequence: TGCGCCAGCAGCTTTCGGGACGGTAGCACAGATACGCAGTATTTT. The encoded protein is CASSFRDGSTDTQYF.

The sample holds a few counts of this clone. The chain carries TRBV9 and TRBJ1-1; 7 nucleotides align to TRBD1. Per the germline V gene, CDR1 is SGDLS and CDR2 is YYNGEE. This CDR3 spans 14 amino acids. After removal of 0 bases from V and 4 bases from J, the junction contained 3 bases not matched to a gene. CDR3 nucleotides: TGTGCCAGCAGCGTAGACGCAGGGGGCACTGAAGCTTTCTTT. Translation: CASSVDAGGTEAFF.